Listed here are 16 T cell receptor beta chains from one sample, sequenced in a study of blood T cell repertoires in COVID-19. TCRdb's copy holds only in-frame clones and misses some; the assay was immunoSEQ multiplex PCR. The table includes roughly 250,000 clones, 87% detected once. The sequencing sample was made of PBMCs or T cells enriched from blood (not recorded which). These receptors were taken from a woman aged 30 to 39 with acute COVID-19.

This chain joins TRBV12-3 or TRBV12-4 and TRBJ2-7, with D possibly being TRBD2 (6 bases). V dropped 3 bases and J dropped 2 bases, with 8 bases sitting between them. CDR3 length: 13 residues. DNA of the CDR3: TGTGCCAGCAGTTTCGGGAGTGCCTACGAGCAGTACTTC. The encoded protein is CASSFGSAYEQYF.

The genes are TRBV7-6 and TRBJ1-1; possible D gene TRBD1, 5 bases. Trimming cost V 5 bases and J 2 bases, with 9 bases left between them. The CDR3 consists of 13 residues. In germline, CDR1 is SGHVS, CDR2 FNYEAQ. Written as DNA, the CDR3 is TGTGCCAGCAGCGCGGACACCAACACTGAAGCTTTCTTT. It encodes CASSADTNTEAFF.

The chain recombines TRBV7-9 with TRBJ1-1; D unclear. The CDR3 covers 16 residues. V was shortened by 4 bases and J by 0 bases, with 15 bases between the two germline ends. Germline loops: CDR1 SEHNR, CDR2 FQNEAQ (reference sequence). The CDR3 DNA reads TGTGCCAGCAGCTCGGCCGGGAACCAGATGAACACTGAAGCTTTCTTT. The encoded protein is CASSSAGNQMNTEAFF. Full variable domain (remainder filled in from reference TRBV7-9 and TRBJ1-1): DTGVSQNPRHKITKRGQNVTFRCDPISEHNRLYWYRQTLGQGPEFLTYFQNEAQLEKSRLLSDRFSAERPKGSFSTLEIQRTEQGDSAMYLCASSSAGNQMNTEAFFGQGTRLTVV.

This chain connects TRBV27 to TRBJ2-1, with D possibly being TRBD1 (5 bases). Germline V gene sequence: CDR1 MNHEY, CDR2 SMNVEV (reference sequence). This CDR3 region has 14 residues. The V and J ends lost 6 bases and 8 bases respectively, with 17 bases between them. CDR3: CASSLVAGSDEQFF. The CDR3 DNA is TGTGCCAGCAGCTTGGTCGCAGGGTCCGATGAGCAGTTCTTC.

The chain couples TRBV7-6 to TRBJ2-1; D perhaps matches TRBD2 (6 bases). This CDR3 is 14 amino acids long. Germline V gene sequence: CDR1 SGHVS, CDR2 FNYEAQ. V lost 1 base and J 12 bases, leaving 16 bases between the germline ends. The CDR3 spells CASSLGGDLGGQFF. The DNA for the CDR3 is TGTGCCAGCAGCTTAGGCGGGGATCTAGGTGGGCAGTTCTTC. Filled out from reference TRBV7-6 and TRBJ2-1, the complete variable domain reads GAGVSQSPRYKVTKRGQDVALRCDPISGHVSLYWYRQALGQGPEFLTYFNYEAQQDKSGLPNDRFSAERPEGSISTLTIQRTEQRDSAMYRCASSLGGDLGGQFFGPGTRLTVL.

This clone has more than one count but fewer than ten. The chain carries TRBV20-1 and TRBJ1-3; tentatively, D is TRBD1 (5 bases). Germline loops: CDR1 DFQATT, CDR2 SNEGSKA (reference sequence). This CDR3 contains 17 residues. With 3 bases removed from V and 0 bases from J, the gap between germline ends came to 18 bases. CDR3 nucleotide sequence: TGCAGTGCTAGTTCGCTGGCGGACACCCGCTCTGGAAACACCATATATTTT. Its protein is CSASSLADTRSGNTIYF.

V gene TRBV4-1 combines with J gene TRBJ2-2; D perhaps matches TRBD2 (6 bases). Germline V gene sequence: CDR1 MGHRA, CDR2 YSYEKL. The CDR3 is made up of 17 amino acids. With 0 bases removed from V and 4 bases from J, the gap between germline ends came to 15 bases. The CDR3 reads CASSQERRGATTGELFF. Here the CDR3 DNA reads TGCGCCAGCAGCCAAGAAAGGCGGGGAGCTACCACCGGGGAGCTGTTTTTT.

The chain recombines TRBV7-2 with TRBJ2-2, with 11 bases fitting TRBD1. The CDR3 totals 17 residues. Germline values: CDR1 SGHTA, CDR2 FQGNSA. The J segment lost 4 bases and the V segment lost 3 bases, leaving 7 bases of the junction unmatched. CDR3 nucleotide sequence: TGTGCCAGCAGCTTCGGGACAGGGGGGCGCGGCACCGGGGAGCTGTTTTTT. It codes for CASSFGTGGRGTGELFF.

The chain links TRBV5-4 to TRBJ1-6; possibly TRBD1 for D (6 bases). Germline-derived CDR1 and CDR2 are SGHNT and YYREEE (reference sequence). The CDR3 covers 15 residues. The ends were cut back, 1 base at V and 7 bases at J, with 12 bases in the middle. The chain's CDR3 is CASSLPGQPNSPLHF. In DNA, the CDR3 is TGTGCCAGCAGCTTGCCCGGACAGCCAAATTCACCCCTCCACTTT.

The chain joins TRBV18 to TRBJ2-7, with D perhaps matching TRBD2 (5 bases). This CDR3 has 14 amino acids. Germline V gives CDR1 KGHSH, CDR2 LQKENI. The ends were cut back, 0 bases at V and 6 bases at J, with 12 bases in the middle. The CDR3 protein is CASSPPDLTGEQYF. The CDR3, as DNA: TGTGCCAGCTCACCACCGGACTTGACGGGCGAGCAGTACTTC. The whole variable domain, filled in from reference TRBV18 and TRBJ2-7, reads NAGVMQNPRHLVRRRGQEARLRCSPMKGHSHVYWYRQLPEEGLKFMVYLQKENIIDESGMPKERFSAEFPKEGPSILRIQQVVRGDSAAYFCASSPPDLTGEQYFGPGTRLTVT.

The gene calls are TRBV7-3 and TRBJ1-1; D possibly corresponds to TRBD1 (5 bases). Looked up from germline, CDR1 is SGHTA and CDR2 is FQGTGA. V was pared by 3 bases and J by 0 bases, with 5 bases between. The CDR3 is 13 residues long. In DNA form, the CDR3 reads TGTGCCAGCAGCTTGACAGTGAACACTGAAGCTTTCTTT. The encoded protein is CASSLTVNTEAFF.

This chain joins TRBV2 and TRBJ1-5; 8 nucleotides align to TRBD1. V trimming: 3 bases; J trimming: 4 bases; junction bases outside the gene matches: 5. This CDR3 is 15 amino acids long. Germline V CDR1 and CDR2: SNHLY, FYNNEI. CDR3 DNA sequence: TGTGCCAGCAGTGATAGGACAGGGTCAAATCAGCCCCAGCATTTT. Amino acids: CASSDRTGSNQPQHF.

The chain recombines TRBV6-5 with TRBJ2-7; 8 bases agree with TRBD1. The CDR3 is made up of 15 amino acids. V dropped 7 bases and J dropped 3; count of bases not matched to a gene: 11. Germline V gives CDR1 MNHEY, CDR2 SVGAGI. CDR3 in amino acids: CASNARSGGGYEQYF. The DNA for the CDR3 is TGTGCCAGCAACGCGAGATCAGGGGGCGGCTACGAGCAGTACTTC.

The chain couples TRBV5-6 to TRBJ1-5; 7 bases agree with TRBD1. Germline V gives CDR1 SGHDT, CDR2 YYEEEE. V dropped 4 bases and J dropped 3; count of bases not matched to a gene: 4. This CDR3 region has 14 residues. The CDR3, as DNA: TGTGCCAGCAGCGAGGGACAGTTCAATCAGCCCCAGCATTTT. Its translation is CASSEGQFNQPQHF.

The genes are TRBV28 and TRBJ1-4; no clear D. The CDR3 is made up of 16 amino acids. Germline V gene data show CDR1 as MDHEN and CDR2 as SYDVKM. V dropped 3 bases and J dropped 0 bases, with 11 bases sitting between them. The CDR3 region has the DNA TGTGCCAGCAGTTTGGGGAGTGTTGCAACTAATGAAAAACTGTTTTTT. Protein product: CASSLGSVATNEKLFF.

This clone was recorded only once. The chain is built from TRBV27 and TRBJ1-5; tentatively, D is TRBD1 (5 bases). This CDR3 region has 13 residues. CDR1 and CDR2 (germline): MNHEY, SMNVEV (reference sequence). Trimming cost V 6 bases and J 7 bases, with 13 bases left between them. CDR3 DNA: TGTGCCAGCAGGGGGGGGGTTTACCAGCCCCAGCATTTT. This gives the protein CASRGGVYQPQHF.